These 12 T cell receptor beta chains were sequenced from one sample in a study of T cells in Graves' hyperthyroidism and ophthalmopathy. Authors of the study amplified TCR beta CDR3 regions from RNA transcripts. HTBI primers drove first-round RT-PCR of the TCR CDR3. TCRdb passed the multiplex PCR reads through MiXCR, listing each CDR3 protein once. Of about 500,000 distinct CDR3 sequences in the sample, approximately 16% were seen once. Sequences were obtained from blood. All receptors come from a woman between 25 and 40 years old with Graves' ophthalmopathy.

This clonotype was counted a few times. The chain carries TRBV27 and TRBJ2-7, with 11 bases that match TRBD2. V shed 8 bases, J shed 5 bases, and the junction held 8 bases outside the gene matches. Germline V gives CDR1 MNHEY, CDR2 SMNVEV (reference sequence). This CDR3 comprises 14 residues. The CDR3 DNA sequence: TGTGCCAGCGAGAGAATAGCGGGAGGGAACGAGCAGTACTTC. Its protein product is CASERIAGGNEQYF.

This clonotype came up many times. This sequence joins TRBV6-1 and TRBJ1-1; 7 bases match TRBD1. Trimming removed 5 bases from V and 0 bases from J; junction bases left unmatched: 6. This CDR3 is built from 15 residues. Germline loops: CDR1 MNHNS, CDR2 SASEGT. CDR3 DNA sequence: TGTGCCAGCAGTCCAAGACAGGGCGTGAACACTGAAGCTTTCTTT. Encoded protein: CASSPRQGVNTEAFF.

This clonotype was seen only a few times. V and J are TRBV11-2 and TRBJ2-2; 8 bases align to TRBD1. The CDR3 runs to 16 residues. Germline CDR1 reads SGHAT; CDR2 reads FQNNGV. J gave up 2 bases and V 5 bases, and 7 bases lay outside the gene matches. In nucleotides, the CDR3 is TGTGCCAGCAGCCCTAGGACAGGGCTAAACACCGGGGAGCTGTTTTTT. Residues: CASSPRTGLNTGELFF.

This clonotype has a count of ten or more. The chain couples TRBV5-1 to TRBJ1-4, with D hard to call. Looked up from germline, CDR1 is SGHRS and CDR2 is YFSETQ. Trimming pared 4 bases from V and 3 bases from J, leaving 7 bases between. The CDR3 spans 13 residues. This CDR3 is CASSRMANEKLFF. The CDR3 DNA follows: TGCGCCAGCAGCCGAATGGCTAATGAAAAACTGTTTTTT.

This clonotype came up a few times. The chain joins TRBV4-3 to TRBJ2-2; D remains ambiguous. V was shortened by 3 bases and J by 7 bases, with 12 bases between the two germline ends. There are 14 residues in the CDR3. Per the germline V gene, CDR1 is LGHNA and CDR2 is YSLEER. CDR3 loop: CASSHTAPGGELFF. The CDR3 DNA reads as TGCGCCAGCAGCCACACGGCACCCGGCGGGGAGCTGTTTTTT.

The V gene is TRBV27, the J gene TRBJ2-5, with 15 bases fitting TRBD2. The CDR3 has 17 amino acids. Germline V gene sequence: CDR1 MNHEY, CDR2 SMNVEV (reference sequence). Unmatched junction bases numbered 5, after V lost 4 bases and J lost 2 bases. DNA for the CDR3: TGTGCCAGCAGTTCCCGGACTAGCGGGAGGGCGCAAGAGACCCAGTACTTC. This encodes CASSSRTSGRAQETQYF.

V gene TRBV6-6 combines with J gene TRBJ2-2, with D possibly TRBD2 on 5 matching bases. The germline V gene has CDR1 MNHNY and CDR2 SVGAGI (reference sequence). The CDR3 is made up of 15 amino acids. V was trimmed by 0 bases and J by 4 bases, leaving 9 bases between them. The CDR3 here is CASSYSGDGTGELFF. CDR3 DNA: TGTGCCAGCAGTTACTCGGGAGATGGCACCGGGGAGCTGTTTTTT.

CDR3 DNA sequence: TGTGCCAGTAGAGAGGTACACCAACCCGCCTATGGCTACACCTTC. Protein product: CASREVHQPAYGYTF. The J gene is TRBJ1-2, the V gene TRBV19; no reliable D call. CDR3 length: 15 amino acids. Trimming stripped 6 bases from V and 4 bases from J, with 18 bases between. Looked up from germline, CDR1 is LNHDA and CDR2 is SQIVND (reference sequence).

This clonotype was detected ten times or more. The V call is TRBV5-1, the J call TRBJ2-5, with D tentatively TRBD2 (5 bases). This CDR3 contains 16 residues. Germline V gene data show CDR1 as SGHRS and CDR2 as YFSETQ. V was shortened by 0 bases and J by 0 bases, with 12 bases between the two germline ends. The CDR3 is CASSLGPGRYQETQYF. CDR3 DNA sequence: TGCGCCAGCAGCTTGGGGCCGGGGAGATACCAAGAGACCCAGTACTTC. The full variable domain, its missing parts supplied by reference TRBV5-1 and TRBJ2-5, is KAGVTQTPRYLIKTRGQQVTLSCSPISGHRSVSWYQQTPGQGLQFLFEYFSETQRNKGNFPGRFSGRQFSNSRSEMNVSTLELGDSALYLCASSLGPGRYQETQYFGPGTRLLVL.

This clonotype was observed at least ten times. This chain uses TRBV5-1 with TRBJ2-7; TRBD2 aligns across 11 bases. The CDR3 loop spans 18 amino acids. CDR1 SGHRS and CDR2 YFSETQ come from the germline V gene. The trim removed 0 bases at V and 3 bases at J, leaving 11 bases unmatched. The CDR3 region has the DNA TGCGCCAGCAGCTTGGGAGGGGATACACTAGCGGGGGACTACGAGCAGTACTTC. Amino acid sequence: CASSLGGDTLAGDYEQYF. Variable domain in full (rest from reference TRBV5-1 and TRBJ2-7): KAGVTQTPRYLIKTRGQQVTLSCSPISGHRSVSWYQQTPGQGLQFLFEYFSETQRNKGNFPGRFSGRQFSNSRSEMNVSTLELGDSALYLCASSLGGDTLAGDYEQYFGPGTRLTVT.

In this sample, this clonotype turned up a few times. A junction end diverges from the germline sequence, so it may reflect a read error. The chain links TRBV11-2 to TRBJ1-2; D remains unclear. Germline lookup yields CDR1 SGHAT and CDR2 FQNNGV. The CDR3 loop spans 16 amino acids. The CDR3 DNA reads TGTACCAGCAGCTTAGGGAGCTCTCGGGCCAGCTATGGCTACACCTTC. Translation: CTSSLGSSRASYGYTF.

This clonotype was recorded at least ten times. This chain connects TRBV6-1 to TRBJ1-1, with TRBD1 matching 8 bases. Germline V lookup: CDR1 MNHNS, CDR2 SASEGT. CDR3 length: 17 amino acids. After removal of 11 bases from V and 0 bases from J, the junction contained 17 bases not matched to a gene. DNA of the CDR3: TGTGCCGGCTCCGGACAGGGCGTAATTGGCGTGAACACTGAAGCTTTCTTT. As protein: CAGSGQGVIGVNTEAFF.